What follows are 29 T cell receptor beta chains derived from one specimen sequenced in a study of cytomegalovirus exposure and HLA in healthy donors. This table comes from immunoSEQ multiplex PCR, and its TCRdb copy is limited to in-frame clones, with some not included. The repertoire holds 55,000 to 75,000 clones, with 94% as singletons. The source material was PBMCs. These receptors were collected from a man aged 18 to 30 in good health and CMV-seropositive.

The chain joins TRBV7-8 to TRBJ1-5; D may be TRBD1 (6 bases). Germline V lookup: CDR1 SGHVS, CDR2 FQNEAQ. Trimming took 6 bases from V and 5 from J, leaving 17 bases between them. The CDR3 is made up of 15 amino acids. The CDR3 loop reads CASSQWGTLDQPQHF. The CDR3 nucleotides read TGTGCCAGCAGTCAGTGGGGGACACTCGATCAGCCCCAGCATTTT.

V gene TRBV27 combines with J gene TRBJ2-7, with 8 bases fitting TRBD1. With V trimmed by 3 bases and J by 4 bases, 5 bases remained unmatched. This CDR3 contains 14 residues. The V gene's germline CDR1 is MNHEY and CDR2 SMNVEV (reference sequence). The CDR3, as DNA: TGTGCCAGCAGTTTCACAGGGGGAAGGTACGAGCAGTACTTC. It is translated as CASSFTGGRYEQYF.

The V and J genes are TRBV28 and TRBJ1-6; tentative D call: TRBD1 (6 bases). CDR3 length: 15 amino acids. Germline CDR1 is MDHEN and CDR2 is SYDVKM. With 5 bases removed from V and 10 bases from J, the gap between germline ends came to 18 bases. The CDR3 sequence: CASSSTGIGNSPLHF. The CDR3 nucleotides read TGTGCCAGCAGTAGTACAGGGATTGGTAACTCACCCCTCCACTTT.

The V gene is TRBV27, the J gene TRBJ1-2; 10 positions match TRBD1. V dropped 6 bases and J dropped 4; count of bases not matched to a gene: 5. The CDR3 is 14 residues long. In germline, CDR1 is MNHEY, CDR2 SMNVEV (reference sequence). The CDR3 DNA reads TGTGCCAGCAGCTCGACAGGGGGCCTCTATGGCTACACCTTC. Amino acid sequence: CASSSTGGLYGYTF.

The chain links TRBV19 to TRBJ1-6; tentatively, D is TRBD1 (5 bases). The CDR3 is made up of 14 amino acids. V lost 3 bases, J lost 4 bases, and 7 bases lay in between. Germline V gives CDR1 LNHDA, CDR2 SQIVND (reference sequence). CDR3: CASSIGTYNSPLHF. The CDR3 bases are TGTGCCAGTAGTATTGGGACTTATAATTCACCCCTCCACTTT. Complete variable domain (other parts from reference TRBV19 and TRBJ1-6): DGGITQSPKYLFRKEGQNVTLSCEQNLNHDAMYWYRQDPGQGLRLIYYSQIVNDFQKGDIAEGYSVSREKKESFPLTVTSAQKNPTAFYLCASSIGTYNSPLHFGNGTRLTVT.

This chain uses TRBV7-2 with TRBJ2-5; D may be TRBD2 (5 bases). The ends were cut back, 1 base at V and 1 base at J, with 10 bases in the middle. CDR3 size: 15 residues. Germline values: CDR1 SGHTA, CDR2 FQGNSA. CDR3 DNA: TGTGCCAGCAGCTTAGGGGCGGGCGGCCAAGAGACCCAGTACTTC. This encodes CASSLGAGGQETQYF. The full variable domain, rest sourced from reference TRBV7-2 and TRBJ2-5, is GAGVSQSPSNKVTEKGKDVELRCDPISGHTALYWYRQSLGQGLEFLIYFQGNSAPDKSGLPSDRFSAERTGGSVSTLTIQRTQQEDSAVYLCASSLGAGGQETQYFGPGTRLLVL.

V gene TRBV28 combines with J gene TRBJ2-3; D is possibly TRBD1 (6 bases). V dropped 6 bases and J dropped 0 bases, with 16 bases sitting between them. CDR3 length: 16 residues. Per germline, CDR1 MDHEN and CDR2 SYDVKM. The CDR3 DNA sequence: TGTGCCAGCAGGGTAGGGGGTTTGACGAGCACAGATACGCAGTATTTT. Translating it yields CASRVGGLTSTDTQYF.

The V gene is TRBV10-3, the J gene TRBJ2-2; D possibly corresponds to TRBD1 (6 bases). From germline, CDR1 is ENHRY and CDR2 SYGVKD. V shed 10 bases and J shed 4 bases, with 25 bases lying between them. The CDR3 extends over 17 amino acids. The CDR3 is CATRKWWDNDGTGELFF. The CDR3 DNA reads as TGTGCCACCCGGAAGTGGTGGGACAACGATGGCACCGGGGAGCTGTTTTTT.

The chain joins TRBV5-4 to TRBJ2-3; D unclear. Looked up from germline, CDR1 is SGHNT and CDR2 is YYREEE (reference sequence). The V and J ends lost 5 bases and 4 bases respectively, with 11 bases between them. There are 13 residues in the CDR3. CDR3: CASSRSGSDTQYF. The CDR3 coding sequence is TGTGCCAGCAGTAGGAGTGGTTCAGATACGCAGTATTTT.

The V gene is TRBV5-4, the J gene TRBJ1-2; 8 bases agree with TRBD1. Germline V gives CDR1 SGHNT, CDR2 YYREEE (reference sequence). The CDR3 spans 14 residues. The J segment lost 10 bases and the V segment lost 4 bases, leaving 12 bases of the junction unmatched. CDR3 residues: CASSDARTGYPYTF. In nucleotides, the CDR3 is TGTGCCAGCAGCGACGCACGGACAGGGTACCCCTACACCTTC.

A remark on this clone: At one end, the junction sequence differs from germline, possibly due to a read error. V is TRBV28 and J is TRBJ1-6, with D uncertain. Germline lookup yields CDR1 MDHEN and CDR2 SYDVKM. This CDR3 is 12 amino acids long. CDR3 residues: CASSSSNSPLHF. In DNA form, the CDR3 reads TGTGCCAGCAGTTCCTCTAATTCACCCCTCCACTTT.

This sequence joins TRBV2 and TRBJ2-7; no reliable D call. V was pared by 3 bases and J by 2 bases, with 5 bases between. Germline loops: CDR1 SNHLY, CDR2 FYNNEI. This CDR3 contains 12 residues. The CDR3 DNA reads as TGTGCCAGCAGTGACGTTACCTACGAGCAGTACTTC. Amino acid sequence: CASSDVTYEQYF.

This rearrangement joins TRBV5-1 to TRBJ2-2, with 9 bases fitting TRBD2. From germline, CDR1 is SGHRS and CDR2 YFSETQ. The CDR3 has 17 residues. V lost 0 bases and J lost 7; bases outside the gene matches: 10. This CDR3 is CASSLGIAGVRYGELFF. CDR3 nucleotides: TGCGCCAGCAGCTTGGGGATAGCGGGGGTCCGGTACGGGGAGCTGTTTTTT.

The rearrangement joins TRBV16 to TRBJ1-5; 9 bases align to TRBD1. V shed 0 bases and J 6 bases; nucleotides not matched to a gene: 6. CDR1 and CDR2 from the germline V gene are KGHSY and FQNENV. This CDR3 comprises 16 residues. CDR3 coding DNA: TGTGCCAGCAGCCAATCGGACGGGACAGGGACTCAGCCCCAGCATTTT. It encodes CASSQSDGTGTQPQHF. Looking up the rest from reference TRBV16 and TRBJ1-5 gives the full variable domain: GEEVAQTPKHLVRGEGQKAKLYCAPIKGHSYVFWYQQVLKNEFKFLISFQNENVFDETGMPKERFSAKCLPNSPCSLEIQATKLEDSAVYFCASSQSDGTGTQPQHFGDGTRLSIL.

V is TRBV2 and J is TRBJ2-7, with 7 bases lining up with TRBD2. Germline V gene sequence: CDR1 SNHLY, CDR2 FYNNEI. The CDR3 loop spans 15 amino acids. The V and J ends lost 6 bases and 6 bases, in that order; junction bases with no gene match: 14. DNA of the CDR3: TGTGCCAGCAGCAAAAATAGCGGGTTAGGGCTCGAGCAGTACTTC. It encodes CASSKNSGLGLEQYF. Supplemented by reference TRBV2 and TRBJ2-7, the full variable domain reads EPEVTQTPSHQVTQMGQEVILRCVPISNHLYFYWYRQILGQKVEFLVSFYNNEISEKSEIFDDQFSVERPDGSNFTLKIRSTKLEDSAMYFCASSKNSGLGLEQYFGPGTRLTVT.

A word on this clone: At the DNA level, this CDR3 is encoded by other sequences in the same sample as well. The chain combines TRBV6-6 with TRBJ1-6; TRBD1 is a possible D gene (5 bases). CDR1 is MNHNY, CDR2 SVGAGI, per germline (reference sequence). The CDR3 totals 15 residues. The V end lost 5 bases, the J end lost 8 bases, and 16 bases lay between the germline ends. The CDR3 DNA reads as TGTGCCAGCAGTCTCACGGGAGGGGCGTATTCACCCCTCCACTTT. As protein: CASSLTGGAYSPLHF.

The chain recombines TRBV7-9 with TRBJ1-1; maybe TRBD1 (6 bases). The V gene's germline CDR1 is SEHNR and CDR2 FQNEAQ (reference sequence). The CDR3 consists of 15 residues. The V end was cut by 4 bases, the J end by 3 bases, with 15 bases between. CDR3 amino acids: CASSSLQGIDTEAFF. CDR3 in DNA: TGTGCCAGCAGCTCGTTACAGGGTATTGACACTGAAGCTTTCTTT. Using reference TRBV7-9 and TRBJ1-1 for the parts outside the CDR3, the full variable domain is DTGVSQNPRHKITKRGQNVTFRCDPISEHNRLYWYRQTLGQGPEFLTYFQNEAQLEKSRLLSDRFSAERPKGSFSTLEIQRTEQGDSAMYLCASSSLQGIDTEAFFGQGTRLTVV.

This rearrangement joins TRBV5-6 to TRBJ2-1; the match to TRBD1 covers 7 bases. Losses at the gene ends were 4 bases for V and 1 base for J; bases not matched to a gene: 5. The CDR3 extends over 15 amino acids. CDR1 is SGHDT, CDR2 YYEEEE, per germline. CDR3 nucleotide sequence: TGTGCCAGCAGCGGACAGGACAGTTCCTACAATGAGCAGTTCTTC. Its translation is CASSGQDSSYNEQFF.

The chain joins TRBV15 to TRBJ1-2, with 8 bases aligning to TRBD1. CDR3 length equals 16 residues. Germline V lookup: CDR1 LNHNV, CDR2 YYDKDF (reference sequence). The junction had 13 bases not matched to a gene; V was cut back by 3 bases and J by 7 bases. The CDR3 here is CATSRPSGQAAAGYTF. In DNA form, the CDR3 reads TGTGCCACCAGCAGGCCATCGGGACAGGCGGCCGCTGGCTACACCTTC.

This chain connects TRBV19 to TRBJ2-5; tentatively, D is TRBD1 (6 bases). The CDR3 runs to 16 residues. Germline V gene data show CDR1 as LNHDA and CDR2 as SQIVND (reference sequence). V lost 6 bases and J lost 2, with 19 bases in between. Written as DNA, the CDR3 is TGTGCCAGTAGCTCAGCTCCGGGACACCTACAAGAGACCCAGTACTTC. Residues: CASSSAPGHLQETQYF.

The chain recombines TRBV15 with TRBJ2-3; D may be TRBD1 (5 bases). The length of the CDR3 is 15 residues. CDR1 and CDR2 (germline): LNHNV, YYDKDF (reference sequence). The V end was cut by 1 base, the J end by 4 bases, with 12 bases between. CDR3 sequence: CATSRGRQGADTQYF. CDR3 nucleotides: TGTGCCACCAGCAGAGGTCGCCAAGGGGCAGATACGCAGTATTTT.

The DNA of the CDR3 is TGTGCCATCAGTGCAGGGAGCGGGAATCAGCCCCAGCATTTT. Amino acid sequence: CAISAGSGNQPQHF. The chain links TRBV10-3 to TRBJ1-5; D might be TRBD1 (5 bases). Trimming pared 4 bases from V and 4 bases from J, leaving 11 bases between. The CDR3 runs 14 residues. Germline V gene data show CDR1 as ENHRY and CDR2 as SYGVKD.

This CDR3 is CASSLRGGRSEQFF. DNA of the CDR3: TGTGCCAGCAGCTTACGGGGGGGCCGGAGTGAGCAGTTCTTC. The gene calls are TRBV13 and TRBJ2-1; 8 nucleotides agree with TRBD2. The germline V gene has CDR1 PRHDT and CDR2 FYEKMQ (reference sequence). This CDR3 contains 14 residues. Trimming cost V 2 bases and J 9 bases; bases outside gene matches: 6.

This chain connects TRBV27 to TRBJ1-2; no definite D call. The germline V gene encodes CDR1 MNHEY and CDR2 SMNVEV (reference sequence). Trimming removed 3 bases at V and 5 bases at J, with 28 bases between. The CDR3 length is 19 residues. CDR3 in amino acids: CASSFISSGRDLIKYGYTF. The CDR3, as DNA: TGTGCCAGCAGTTTTATCTCGTCGGGAAGAGATTTGATTAAATATGGCTACACCTTC.

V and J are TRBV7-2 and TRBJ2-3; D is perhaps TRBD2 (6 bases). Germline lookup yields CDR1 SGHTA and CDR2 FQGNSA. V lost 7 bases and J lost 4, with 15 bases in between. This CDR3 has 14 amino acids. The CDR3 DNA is TGTGCCAGCACCCCGGGTGGAGGGGCAGATACGCAGTATTTT. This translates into CASTPGGGADTQYF. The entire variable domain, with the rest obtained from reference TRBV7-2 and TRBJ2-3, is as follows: GAGVSQSPSNKVTEKGKDVELRCDPISGHTALYWYRQSLGQGLEFLIYFQGNSAPDKSGLPSDRFSAERTGGSVSTLTIQRTQQEDSAVYLCASTPGGGADTQYFGPGTRLTVL.

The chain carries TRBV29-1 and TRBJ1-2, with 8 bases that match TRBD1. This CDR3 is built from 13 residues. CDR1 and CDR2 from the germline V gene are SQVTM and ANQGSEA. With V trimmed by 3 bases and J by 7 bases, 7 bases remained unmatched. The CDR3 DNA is TGCAGCGTTGAGGAACAGGGGGGCAGTGGCTACACCTTC. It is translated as CSVEEQGGSGYTF.

The CDR3, as DNA: TGCGCCAGCAGCCCCCTAGAGTACAATCAGCCCCAGCATTTT. Amino acid sequence: CASSPLEYNQPQHF. The chain links TRBV4-1 to TRBJ1-5; D is unclear. Trimming took off 4 bases at V and 3 bases at J, with 10 bases between the two ends. CDR3 length: 14 residues. The germline CDR1 and CDR2 sequences are MGHRA and YSYEKL.

Here the CDR3 DNA reads TGCGCCAGCAGTCCATGCCGGGACAGGGGTAACACCGGGGAGCTGTTTTTT. This encodes CASSPCRDRGNTGELFF. The chain is built from TRBV23-1 and TRBJ2-2, with 10 bases lining up with TRBD1. TRBV23-1 is identified as an open reading frame with a role that is uncertain. The CDR3 has 17 amino acids. V lost 4 bases to trimming and J lost 2 bases; unmatched junction nucleotides: 7.

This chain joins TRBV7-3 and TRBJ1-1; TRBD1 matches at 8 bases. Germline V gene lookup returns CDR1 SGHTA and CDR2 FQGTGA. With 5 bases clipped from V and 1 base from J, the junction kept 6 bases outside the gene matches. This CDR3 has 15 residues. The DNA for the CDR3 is TGTGCCAGCAGCCCCGATGGGACAGGGAACACTGAAGCTTTCTTT. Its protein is CASSPDGTGNTEAFF. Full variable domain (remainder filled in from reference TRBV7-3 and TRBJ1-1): GAGVSQTPSNKVTEKGKYVELRCDPISGHTALYWYRQSLGQGPEFLIYFQGTGAADDSGLPNDRFFAVRPEGSVSTLKIQRTERGDSAVYLCASSPDGTGNTEAFFGQGTRLTVV.